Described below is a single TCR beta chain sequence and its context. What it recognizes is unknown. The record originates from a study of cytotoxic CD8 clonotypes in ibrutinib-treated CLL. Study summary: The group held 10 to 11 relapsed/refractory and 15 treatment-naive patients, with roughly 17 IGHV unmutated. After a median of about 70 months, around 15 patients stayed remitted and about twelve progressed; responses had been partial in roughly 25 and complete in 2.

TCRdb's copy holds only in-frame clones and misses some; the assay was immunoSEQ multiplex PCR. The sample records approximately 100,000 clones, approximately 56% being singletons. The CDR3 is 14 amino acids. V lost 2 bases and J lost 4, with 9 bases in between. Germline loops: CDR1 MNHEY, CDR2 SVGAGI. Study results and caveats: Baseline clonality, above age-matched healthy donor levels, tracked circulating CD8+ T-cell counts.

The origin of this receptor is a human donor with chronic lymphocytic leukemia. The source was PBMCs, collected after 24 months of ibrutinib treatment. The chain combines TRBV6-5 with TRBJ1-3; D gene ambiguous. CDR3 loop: CASSYGRPGNTIYF. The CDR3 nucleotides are TGTGCCAGCAGTTACGGCCGTCCGGGAAACACCATATATTTT.